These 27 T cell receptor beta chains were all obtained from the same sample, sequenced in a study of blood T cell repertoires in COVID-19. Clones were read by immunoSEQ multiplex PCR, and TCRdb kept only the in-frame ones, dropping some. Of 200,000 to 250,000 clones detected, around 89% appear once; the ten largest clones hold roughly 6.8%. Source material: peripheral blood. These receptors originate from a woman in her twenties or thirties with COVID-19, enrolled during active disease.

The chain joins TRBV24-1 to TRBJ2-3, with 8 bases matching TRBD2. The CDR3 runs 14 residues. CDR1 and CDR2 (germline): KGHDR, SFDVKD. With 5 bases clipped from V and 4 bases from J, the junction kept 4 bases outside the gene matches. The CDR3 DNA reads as TGTGCCACCAGTGCTAGCGGGCGCGCAGATACGCAGTATTTT. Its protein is CATSASGRADTQYF.

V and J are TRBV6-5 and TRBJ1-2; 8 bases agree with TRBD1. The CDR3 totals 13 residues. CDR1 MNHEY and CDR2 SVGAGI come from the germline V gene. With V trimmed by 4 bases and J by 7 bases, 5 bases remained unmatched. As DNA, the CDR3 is TGTGCCAGCAGTTCAACAGGGGGGGGTGGCTACACCTTC. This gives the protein CASSSTGGGGYTF.

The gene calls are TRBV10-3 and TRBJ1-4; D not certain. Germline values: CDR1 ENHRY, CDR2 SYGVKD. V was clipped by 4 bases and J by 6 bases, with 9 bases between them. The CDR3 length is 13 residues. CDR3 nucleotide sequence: TGTGCCATCAGTGCCATAGCGGATGAAAAACTGTTTTTT. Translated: CAISAIADEKLFF.

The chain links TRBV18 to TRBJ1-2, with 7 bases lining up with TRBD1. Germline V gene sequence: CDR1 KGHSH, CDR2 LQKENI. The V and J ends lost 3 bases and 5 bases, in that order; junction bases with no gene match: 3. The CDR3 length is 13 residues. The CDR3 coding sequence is TGTGCCAGCTCACCGGGACAGCTATATGGCTACACCTTC. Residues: CASSPGQLYGYTF.

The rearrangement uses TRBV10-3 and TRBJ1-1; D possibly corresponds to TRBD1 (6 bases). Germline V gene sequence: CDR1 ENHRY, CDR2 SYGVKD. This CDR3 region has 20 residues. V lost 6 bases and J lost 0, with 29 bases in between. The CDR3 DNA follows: TGTGCCATCAGCCGCACCTGGGGGGGGGCGCGCGGACTTCTGAACACTGAAGCTTTCTTT. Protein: CAISRTWGGARGLLNTEAFF.

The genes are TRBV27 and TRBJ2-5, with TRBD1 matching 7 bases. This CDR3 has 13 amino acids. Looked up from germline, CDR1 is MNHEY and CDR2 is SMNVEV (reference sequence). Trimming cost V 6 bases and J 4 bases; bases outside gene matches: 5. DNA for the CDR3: TGTGCCAGCAGCTACAGGGGTGGAGAGACCCAGTACTTC. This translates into CASSYRGGETQYF.

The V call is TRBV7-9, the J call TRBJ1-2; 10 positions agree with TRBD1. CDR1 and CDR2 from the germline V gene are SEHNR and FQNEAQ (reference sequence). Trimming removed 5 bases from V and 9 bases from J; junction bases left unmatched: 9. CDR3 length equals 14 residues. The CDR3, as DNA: TGTGCCAGCAGCCCGGGACAGGGGCTTCAGCGCTACACCTTC. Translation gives CASSPGQGLQRYTF. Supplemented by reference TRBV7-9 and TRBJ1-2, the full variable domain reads DTGVSQNPRHKITKRGQNVTFRCDPISEHNRLYWYRQTLGQGPEFLTYFQNEAQLEKSRLLSDRFSAERPKGSFSTLEIQRTEQGDSAMYLCASSPGQGLQRYTFGSGTRLTVV.

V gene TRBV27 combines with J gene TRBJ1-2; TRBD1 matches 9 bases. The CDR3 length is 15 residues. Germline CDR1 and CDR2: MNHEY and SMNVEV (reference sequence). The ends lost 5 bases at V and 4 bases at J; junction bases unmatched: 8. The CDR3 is CASSVTGGVGYGYTF. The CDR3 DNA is TGTGCCAGCAGTGTAACAGGGGGCGTGGGCTATGGCTACACCTTC.

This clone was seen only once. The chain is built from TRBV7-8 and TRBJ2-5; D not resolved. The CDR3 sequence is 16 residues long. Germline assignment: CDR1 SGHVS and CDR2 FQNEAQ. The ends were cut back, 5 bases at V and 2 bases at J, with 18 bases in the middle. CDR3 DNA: TGTGCCAGCAGCCCATACCGCATGAGGAGACAAGAGACCCAGTACTTC. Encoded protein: CASSPYRMRRQETQYF.

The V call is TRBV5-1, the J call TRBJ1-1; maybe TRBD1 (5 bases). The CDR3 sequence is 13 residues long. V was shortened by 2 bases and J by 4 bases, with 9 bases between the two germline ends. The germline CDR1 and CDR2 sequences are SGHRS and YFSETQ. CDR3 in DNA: TGCGCCAGCAGCTTACGGGGGGGCACTGAAGCTTTCTTT. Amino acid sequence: CASSLRGGTEAFF.

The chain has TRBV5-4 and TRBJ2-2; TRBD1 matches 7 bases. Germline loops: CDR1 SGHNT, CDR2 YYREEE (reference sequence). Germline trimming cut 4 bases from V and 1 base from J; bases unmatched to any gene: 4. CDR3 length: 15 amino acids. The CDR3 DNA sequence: TGTGCCAGCAGCGGCACAGGGGAGAACACCGGGGAGCTGTTTTTT. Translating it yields CASSGTGENTGELFF.

This CDR3 is CASSQGSRDREAFF. Here the CDR3 DNA reads TGTGCCAGCAGCCAGGGGTCTAGGGACAGGGAGGCTTTCTTT. The gene calls are TRBV3-1 (or the pseudogene TRBV3-2) and TRBJ1-1, with 9 nucleotides matching TRBD1. Per germline, CDR1 LGHDT and CDR2 YNNKEL (reference sequence). V dropped 3 bases and J dropped 11; count of bases not matched to a gene: 10. CDR3 size: 14 residues.

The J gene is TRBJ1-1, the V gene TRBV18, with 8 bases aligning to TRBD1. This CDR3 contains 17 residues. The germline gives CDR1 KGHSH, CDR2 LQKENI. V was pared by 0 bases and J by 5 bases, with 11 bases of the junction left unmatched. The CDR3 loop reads CASSPPAGGAGRTEAFF. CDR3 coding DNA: TGTGCCAGCTCACCACCGGCAGGGGGCGCAGGTAGGACTGAAGCTTTCTTT.

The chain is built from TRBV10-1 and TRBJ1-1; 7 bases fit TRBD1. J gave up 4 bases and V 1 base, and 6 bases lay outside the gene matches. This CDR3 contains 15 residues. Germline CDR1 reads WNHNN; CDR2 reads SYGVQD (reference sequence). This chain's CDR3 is CASSEFGGGLTEAFF. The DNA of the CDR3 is TGCGCCAGCAGTGAGTTTGGAGGGGGCCTCACTGAAGCTTTCTTT.

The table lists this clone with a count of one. This chain's CDR3 is CASGLAGGLEQFF. The DNA of the CDR3 is TGTGCCAGCGGACTAGCGGGGGGTCTAGAGCAGTTCTTC. The chain joins TRBV2 to TRBJ2-1; TRBD2 matches 14 bases. From germline, CDR1 is SNHLY and CDR2 FYNNEI. This CDR3 is 13 amino acids long. J was trimmed by 10 bases and V by 8 bases; bases with no gene match: 4.

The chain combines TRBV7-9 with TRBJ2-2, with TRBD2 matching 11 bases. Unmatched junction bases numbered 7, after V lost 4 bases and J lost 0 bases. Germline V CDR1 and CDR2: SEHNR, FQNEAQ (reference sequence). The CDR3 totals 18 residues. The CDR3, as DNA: TGTGCCAGCAGCTCTAAGGGACTAGCGGATTCGAACACCGGGGAGCTGTTTTTT. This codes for CASSSKGLADSNTGELFF.

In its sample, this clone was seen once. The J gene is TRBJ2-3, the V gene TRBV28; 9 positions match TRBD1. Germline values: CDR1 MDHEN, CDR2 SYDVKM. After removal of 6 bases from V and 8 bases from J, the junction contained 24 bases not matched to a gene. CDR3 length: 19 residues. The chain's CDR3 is CASSPPGQGIPWGPGTQYF. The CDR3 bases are TGTGCCAGCAGCCCACCGGGACAGGGTATCCCCTGGGGCCCCGGTACGCAGTATTTT.

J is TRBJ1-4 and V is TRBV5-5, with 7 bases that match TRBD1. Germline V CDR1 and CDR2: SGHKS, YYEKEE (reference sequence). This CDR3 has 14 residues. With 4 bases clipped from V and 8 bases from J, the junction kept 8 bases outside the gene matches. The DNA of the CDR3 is TGTGCCAGCAGCCGGACAGGCGGGGACGAAAAACTGTTTTTT. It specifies CASSRTGGDEKLFF. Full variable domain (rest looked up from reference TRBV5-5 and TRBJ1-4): DAGVTQSPTHLIKTRGQQVTLRCSPISGHKSVSWYQQVLGQGPQFIFQYYEKEERGRGNFPDRFSARQFPNYSSELNVNALLLGDSALYLCASSRTGGDEKLFFGSGTQLSVL.

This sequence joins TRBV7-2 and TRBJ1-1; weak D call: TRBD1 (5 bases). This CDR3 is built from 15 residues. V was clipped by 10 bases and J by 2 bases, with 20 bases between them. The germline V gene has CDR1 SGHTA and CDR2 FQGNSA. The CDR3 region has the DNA TGTGCCACCAGACCCCGGGCGGGGGGAAACACTGAAGCTTTCTTT. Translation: CATRPRAGGNTEAFF.

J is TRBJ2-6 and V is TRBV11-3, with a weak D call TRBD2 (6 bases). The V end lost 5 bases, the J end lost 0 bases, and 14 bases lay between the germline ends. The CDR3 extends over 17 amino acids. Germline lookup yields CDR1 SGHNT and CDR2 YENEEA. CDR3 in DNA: TGTGCCAGCAGCACCCGCCGGGGGAGCTCTGGGGCCAACGTCCTGACTTTC. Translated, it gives CASSTRRGSSGANVLTF.

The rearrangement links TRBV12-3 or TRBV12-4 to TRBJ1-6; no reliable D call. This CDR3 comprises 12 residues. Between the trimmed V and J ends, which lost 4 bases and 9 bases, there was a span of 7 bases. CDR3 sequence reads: CASSSTVSPLHF. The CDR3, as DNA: TGTGCCAGCAGTTCTACAGTTTCACCCCTCCACTTT.

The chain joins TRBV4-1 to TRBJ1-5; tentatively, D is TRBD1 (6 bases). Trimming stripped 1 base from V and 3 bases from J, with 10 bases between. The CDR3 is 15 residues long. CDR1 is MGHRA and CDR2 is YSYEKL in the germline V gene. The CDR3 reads CASSQGQDPNQPQHF. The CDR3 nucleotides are TGCGCCAGCAGCCAAGGACAGGACCCCAATCAGCCCCAGCATTTT.

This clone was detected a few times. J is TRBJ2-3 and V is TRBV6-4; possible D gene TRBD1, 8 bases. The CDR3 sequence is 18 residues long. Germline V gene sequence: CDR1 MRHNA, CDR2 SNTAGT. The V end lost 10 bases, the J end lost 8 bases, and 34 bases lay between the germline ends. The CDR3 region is CATSGGRGRFNANGTQYF. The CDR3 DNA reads TGTGCCACCTCGGGGGGCAGGGGGCGCTTTAACGCCAATGGTACGCAGTATTTT.

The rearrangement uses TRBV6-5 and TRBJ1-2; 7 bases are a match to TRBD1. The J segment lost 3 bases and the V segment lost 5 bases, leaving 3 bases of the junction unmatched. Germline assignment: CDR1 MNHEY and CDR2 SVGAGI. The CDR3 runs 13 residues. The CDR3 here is CASSRGQDYGYTF. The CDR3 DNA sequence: TGTGCCAGCAGTCGCGGACAGGACTATGGCTACACCTTC.

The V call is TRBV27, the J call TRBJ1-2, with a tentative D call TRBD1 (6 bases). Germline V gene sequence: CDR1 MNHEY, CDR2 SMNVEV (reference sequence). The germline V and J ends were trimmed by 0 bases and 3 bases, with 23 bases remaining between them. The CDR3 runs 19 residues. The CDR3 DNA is TGTGCCAGCAGTTTATCTTGGCCCCTTAGGACAGCGAACCACTATGGCTACACCTTC. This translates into CASSLSWPLRTANHYGYTF.

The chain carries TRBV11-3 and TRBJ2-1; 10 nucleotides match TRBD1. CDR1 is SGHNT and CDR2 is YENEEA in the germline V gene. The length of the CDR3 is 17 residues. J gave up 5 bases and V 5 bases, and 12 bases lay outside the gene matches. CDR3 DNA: TGTGCCAGCAGCGCGGACAGGGGGAGGATGATCGACAATGAGCAGTTCTTC. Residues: CASSADRGRMIDNEQFF.

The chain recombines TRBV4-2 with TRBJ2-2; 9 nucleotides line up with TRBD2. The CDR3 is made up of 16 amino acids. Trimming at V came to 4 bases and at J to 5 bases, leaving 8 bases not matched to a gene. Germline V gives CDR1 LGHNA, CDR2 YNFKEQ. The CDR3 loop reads CASSPSESGGTGELFF. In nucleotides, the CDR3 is TGTGCCAGCAGCCCCTCCGAAAGCGGGGGGACCGGGGAGCTGTTTTTT.